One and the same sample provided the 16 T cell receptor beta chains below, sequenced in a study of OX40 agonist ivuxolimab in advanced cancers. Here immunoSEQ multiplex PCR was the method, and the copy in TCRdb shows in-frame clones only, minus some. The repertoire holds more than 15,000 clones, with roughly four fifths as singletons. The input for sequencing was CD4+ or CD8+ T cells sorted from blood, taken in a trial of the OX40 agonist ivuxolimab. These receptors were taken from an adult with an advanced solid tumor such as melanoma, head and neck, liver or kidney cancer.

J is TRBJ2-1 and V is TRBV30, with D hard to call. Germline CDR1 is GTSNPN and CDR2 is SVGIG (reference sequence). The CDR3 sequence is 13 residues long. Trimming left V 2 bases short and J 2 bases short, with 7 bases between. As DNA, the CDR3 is TGTGCCTGGAGTTTTGGAGCCTACAATGAGCAGTTCTTC. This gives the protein CAWSFGAYNEQFF. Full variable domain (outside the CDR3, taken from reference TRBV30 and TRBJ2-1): SQTIHQWPATLVQPVGSPLSLECTVEGTSNPNLYWYRQAAGRGLQLLFYSVGIGQISSEVPQNLSASRPQDRQFILSSKKLLLSDSGFYLCAWSFGAYNEQFFGPGTRLTVL.

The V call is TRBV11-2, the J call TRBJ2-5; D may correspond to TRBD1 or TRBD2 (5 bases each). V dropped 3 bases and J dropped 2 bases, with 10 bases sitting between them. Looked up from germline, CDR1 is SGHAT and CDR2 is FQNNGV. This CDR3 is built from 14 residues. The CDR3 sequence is CASSFLGEQETQYF. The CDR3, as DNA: TGTGCCAGCAGCTTCTTAGGGGAGCAAGAGACCCAGTACTTC. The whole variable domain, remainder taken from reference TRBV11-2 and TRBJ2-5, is EAGVAQSPRYKIIEKRQSVAFWCNPISGHATLYWYQQILGQGPKLLIQFQNNGVVDDSQLPKDRFSAERLKGVDSTLKIQPAKLEDSAVYLCASSFLGEQETQYFGPGTRLLVL.

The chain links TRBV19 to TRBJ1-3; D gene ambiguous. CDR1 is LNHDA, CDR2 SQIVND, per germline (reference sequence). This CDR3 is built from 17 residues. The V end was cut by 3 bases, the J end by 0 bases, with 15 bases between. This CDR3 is CASSITPVPSSGNTIYF. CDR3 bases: TGTGCCAGTAGTATTACCCCGGTCCCGAGCTCTGGAAACACCATATATTTT.

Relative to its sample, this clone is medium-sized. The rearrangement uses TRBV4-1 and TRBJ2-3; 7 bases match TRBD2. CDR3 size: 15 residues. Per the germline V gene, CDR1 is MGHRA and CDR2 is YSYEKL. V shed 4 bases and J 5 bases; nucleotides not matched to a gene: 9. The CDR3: CASSPYTSVEDTQYF. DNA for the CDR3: TGCGCCAGCAGCCCCTACACTAGCGTCGAAGATACGCAGTATTTT.

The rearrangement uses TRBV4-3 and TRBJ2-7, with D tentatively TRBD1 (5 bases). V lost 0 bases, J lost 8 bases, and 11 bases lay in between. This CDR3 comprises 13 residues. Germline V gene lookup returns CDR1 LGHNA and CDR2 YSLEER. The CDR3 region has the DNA TGCGCCAGCAGCCAAGAATACCAGGGCAAGCAGTACTTC. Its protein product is CASSQEYQGKQYF.

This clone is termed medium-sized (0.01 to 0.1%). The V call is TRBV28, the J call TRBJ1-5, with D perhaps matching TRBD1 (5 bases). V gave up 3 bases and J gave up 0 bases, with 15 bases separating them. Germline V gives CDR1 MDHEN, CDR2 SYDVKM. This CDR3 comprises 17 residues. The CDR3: CASSFGAGPYSNQPQHF. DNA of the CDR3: TGTGCCAGCAGTTTTGGGGCAGGGCCCTATAGCAATCAGCCCCAGCATTTT.

DNA for the CDR3: TGTGCCAGCAGCGGGCGGGAGGCCAACACAGATACGCAGTATTTT. This codes for CASSGREANTDTQYF. The chain has TRBV7-9 and TRBJ2-3; 8 bases are shared with TRBD2. The CDR3 is 15 residues long. The germline V gene has CDR1 SEHNR and CDR2 FQNEAQ (reference sequence). Unmatched junction bases numbered 6, after V lost 5 bases and J lost 2 bases.

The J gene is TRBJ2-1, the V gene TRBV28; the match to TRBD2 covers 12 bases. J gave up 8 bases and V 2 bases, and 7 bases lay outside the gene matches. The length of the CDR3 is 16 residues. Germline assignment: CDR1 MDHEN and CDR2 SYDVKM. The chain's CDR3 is CASSLGLLAGGHEQFF. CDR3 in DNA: TGTGCCAGCAGTTTAGGCCTACTAGCGGGAGGACATGAGCAGTTCTTC. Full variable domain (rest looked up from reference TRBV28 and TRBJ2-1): DVKVTQSSRYLVKRTGEKVFLECVQDMDHENMFWYRQDPGLGLRLIYFSYDVKMKEKGDIPEGYSVSREKKERFSLILESASTNQTSMYLCASSLGLLAGGHEQFFGPGTRLTVL.

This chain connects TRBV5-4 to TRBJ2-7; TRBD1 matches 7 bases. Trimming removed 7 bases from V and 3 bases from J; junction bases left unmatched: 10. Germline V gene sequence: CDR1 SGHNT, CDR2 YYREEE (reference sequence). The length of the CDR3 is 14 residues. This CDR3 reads CASGLQGLVYEQYF. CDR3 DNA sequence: TGTGCCAGCGGTTTACAGGGGTTAGTCTACGAGCAGTACTTC.

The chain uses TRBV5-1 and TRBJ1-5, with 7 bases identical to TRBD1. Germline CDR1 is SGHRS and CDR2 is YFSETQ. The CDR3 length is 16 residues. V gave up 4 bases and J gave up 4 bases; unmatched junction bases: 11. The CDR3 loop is CASSPLGTASNQPQHF. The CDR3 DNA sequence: TGCGCCAGCAGCCCGCTAGGGACAGCATCTAATCAGCCCCAGCATTTT. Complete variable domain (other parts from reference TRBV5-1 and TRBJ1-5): KAGVTQTPRYLIKTRGQQVTLSCSPISGHRSVSWYQQTPGQGLQFLFEYFSETQRNKGNFPGRFSGRQFSNSRSEMNVSTLELGDSALYLCASSPLGTASNQPQHFGDGTRLSIL.

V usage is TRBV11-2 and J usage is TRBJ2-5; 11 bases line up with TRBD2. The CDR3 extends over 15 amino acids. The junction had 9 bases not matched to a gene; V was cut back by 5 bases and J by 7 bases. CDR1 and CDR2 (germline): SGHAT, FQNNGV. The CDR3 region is CASSPTSGVAGTQYF. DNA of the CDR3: TGTGCCAGCAGCCCGACTAGCGGGGTCGCGGGGACCCAGTACTTC.

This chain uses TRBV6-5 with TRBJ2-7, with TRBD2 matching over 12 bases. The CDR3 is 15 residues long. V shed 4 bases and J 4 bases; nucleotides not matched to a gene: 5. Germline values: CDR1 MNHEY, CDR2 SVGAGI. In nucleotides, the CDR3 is TGTGCCAGCAGTTCCGGGACTAGCGGGTATTACGAGCAGTACTTC. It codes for CASSSGTSGYYEQYF.

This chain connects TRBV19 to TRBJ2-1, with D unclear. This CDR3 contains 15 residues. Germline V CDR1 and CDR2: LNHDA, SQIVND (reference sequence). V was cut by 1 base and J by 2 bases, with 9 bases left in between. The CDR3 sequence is CASSIGARTYNEQFF. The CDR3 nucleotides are TGTGCCAGTAGTATAGGGGCCCGCACCTACAATGAGCAGTTCTTC. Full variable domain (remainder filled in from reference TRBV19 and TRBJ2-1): DGGITQSPKYLFRKEGQNVTLSCEQNLNHDAMYWYRQDPGQGLRLIYYSQIVNDFQKGDIAEGYSVSREKKESFPLTVTSAQKNPTAFYLCASSIGARTYNEQFFGPGTRLTVL.

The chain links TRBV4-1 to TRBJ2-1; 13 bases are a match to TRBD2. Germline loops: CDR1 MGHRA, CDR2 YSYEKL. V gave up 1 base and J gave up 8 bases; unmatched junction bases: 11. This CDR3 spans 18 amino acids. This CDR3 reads CASSQAPWGTSGMDEQFF. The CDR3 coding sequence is TGCGCCAGCAGCCAAGCCCCTTGGGGGACTAGCGGGATGGATGAGCAGTTCTTC.

The CDR3 DNA is TGTGCCAGCAGCTCCCTCGACTATACCTACGAGCAGTACTTC. Amino acids: CASSSLDYTYEQYF. The genes are TRBV5-8 and TRBJ2-7, with D perhaps matching TRBD2 (5 bases). V lost 3 bases, J lost 2 bases, and 12 bases lay in between. CDR1 and CDR2 from the germline V gene are SGHTS and YDEGEE. The CDR3 is made up of 14 amino acids.

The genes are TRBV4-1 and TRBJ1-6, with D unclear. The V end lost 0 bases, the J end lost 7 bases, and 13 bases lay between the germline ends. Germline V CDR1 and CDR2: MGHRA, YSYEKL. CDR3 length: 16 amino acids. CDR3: CASSQDSPGSNSPLHF. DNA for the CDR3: TGCGCCAGCAGCCAAGATAGTCCGGGGTCAAATTCACCCCTCCACTTT.